The 20 T cell receptor beta chains reported below all come from one sample, sequenced in a study of T cells after yellow fever vaccination. TCRdb analysed the 5' RACE reads with MiXCR anew, one entry per CDR3 protein. This sample has a few hundred thousand distinct CDR3 sequences, with roughly 13% found just once. This material consisted of CD4+ T cells sorted from PBMCs, taken 45 days after the yellow fever booster vaccination. Every receptor here comes from a man aged 25-45 years who received the YFV17D yellow fever vaccine.

V is TRBV7-2 and J is TRBJ2-7; maybe TRBD2 (7 bases). This CDR3 spans 15 amino acids. V gave up 5 bases and J gave up 7 bases, with 21 bases separating them. From germline, CDR1 is SGHTA and CDR2 FQGNSA. This chain's CDR3 is CASSLLGAGVDEQYF. CDR3 coding DNA: TGTGCCAGCAGCCTCCTGGGGGCGGGGGTGGATGAGCAGTACTTC.

This clonotype occurred many times. The chain joins TRBV11-2 to TRBJ2-5, with D perhaps given as TRBD1 or TRBD2 (5 bases each). This CDR3 is 14 amino acids long. V lost 4 bases and J 7 bases, leaving 16 bases between the germline ends. Germline lookup yields CDR1 SGHAT and CDR2 FQNNGV. Written as DNA, the CDR3 is TGTGCCAGCAGCTCGAACAGGAGGCCGTGGACCCAGTACTTC. It codes for CASSSNRRPWTQYF.

The chain combines TRBV28 with TRBJ2-7, with 7 bases lining up with TRBD1. Germline trimming cut 3 bases from V and 12 bases from J; bases unmatched to any gene: 5. CDR3 size: 11 residues. Germline values: CDR1 MDHEN, CDR2 SYDVKM. For the CDR3, the DNA is TGTGCCAGCAGTTTCGACAGGGTGCTGTACTTC. Its protein product is CASSFDRVLYF.

This clonotype was seen a handful of times. Here the CDR3 reads CASSEWAPTWSPRYQETQYF. The CDR3 DNA reads TGTGCCAGCAGTGAGTGGGCGCCGACTTGGTCCCCAAGGTACCAAGAGACCCAGTACTTC. The chain has TRBV2 and TRBJ2-5; unclear D gene. This CDR3 spans 20 amino acids. Germline V gene lookup returns CDR1 SNHLY and CDR2 FYNNEI. The germline V and J ends were trimmed by 3 bases and 0 bases, with 26 bases remaining between them.

The rearrangement joins TRBV12-3 or TRBV12-4 to TRBJ2-2, with D tentatively TRBD2 (5 bases). Trimming shortened V by 8 bases and J by 4 bases, and 8 bases separated the two germline ends. There are 12 residues in the CDR3. CDR3 loop: CASGRFTGELFF. Here the CDR3 DNA reads TGTGCCAGCGGGAGATTCACCGGGGAGCTGTTTTTT.

The chain couples TRBV11-2 to TRBJ1-6, with a possible D match to TRBD1 (5 bases). The germline V gene encodes CDR1 SGHAT and CDR2 FQNNGV. The V end lost 6 bases, the J end lost 1 base, and 25 bases lay between the germline ends. This CDR3 has 20 amino acids. The CDR3: CASSLRKAQGRQSYNSPLHF. The CDR3 DNA sequence: TGTGCCAGCAGTTTAAGGAAGGCCCAGGGCCGCCAATCCTATAATTCACCCCTCCACTTT.

The genes are TRBV6-2 or TRBV6-3 and TRBJ1-1; a possible D gene is TRBD1 (5 bases). The V gene lost 2 bases and the J gene lost 0 bases, with 13 bases spanning the gap. The CDR3 has 16 residues. Germline CDR1 MNHEY, CDR2 SVGEGT. The CDR3 sequence is CASSYVQGGMNTEAFF. In nucleotides, the CDR3 is TGTGCCAGCAGTTACGTTCAGGGAGGGATGAACACTGAAGCTTTCTTT.

This chain links TRBV11-2 with TRBJ1-1; TRBD1 matches at 7 bases. Germline assignment: CDR1 SGHAT and CDR2 FQNNGV. There are 16 residues in the CDR3. Trimming cost V 8 bases and J 0 bases; bases outside gene matches: 12. The CDR3 nucleotides read TGTGCCAGCTCAGCATCGAAGGGGGCCTTGAACACTGAAGCTTTCTTT. Amino acids: CASSASKGALNTEAFF.

This clonotype was counted many times. The rearrangement links TRBV12-3 or TRBV12-4 to TRBJ2-1, with TRBD2 matching over 10 bases. The CDR3 is 13 amino acids. V lost 5 bases, J lost 9 bases, and 4 bases stayed unmatched. The CDR3 is CASSATSGIEQFF. CDR3 DNA: TGTGCCAGCAGTGCCACTAGCGGGATTGAGCAGTTCTTC.

The rearrangement joins TRBV6-1 to TRBJ2-2, with TRBD2 as a possible D gene (6 bases). From germline, CDR1 is MNHNS and CDR2 SASEGT. Trimming left V 7 bases short and J 3 bases short, with 12 bases between. This CDR3 has 14 residues. CDR3 sequence (DNA): TGTGCCAGCAAGGAGGGAGGATACACCGGGGAGCTGTTTTTT. Residues: CASKEGGYTGELFF.

The rearrangement joins TRBV7-9 to TRBJ2-3; 9 nucleotides align to TRBD2. The ends lost 5 bases at V and 2 bases at J; junction bases unmatched: 5. Germline V gene data show CDR1 as SEHNR and CDR2 as FQNEAQ (reference sequence). The CDR3 runs 15 residues. Written as DNA, the CDR3 is TGTGCCAGCAGCCTGCTAGCGGGGCCCACAGATACGCAGTATTTT. Its translation is CASSLLAGPTDTQYF.

This clonotype has ten or more counts. For the CDR3, the DNA is TGTGCCACCTCGGACATCATGAACACTGAAGCTTTCTTT. Encoded protein: CATSDIMNTEAFF. V usage is TRBV6-6 and J usage is TRBJ1-1; D may be TRBD1 (5 bases). This CDR3 comprises 13 residues. The germline V and J ends were trimmed by 10 bases and 0 bases, with 12 bases remaining between them. The germline gives CDR1 MNHNY, CDR2 SVGAGI (reference sequence).

The rearrangement joins TRBV7-9 to TRBJ2-7, with D perhaps TRBD1 or TRBD2 (5 bases each). Trimming removed 5 bases at V and 6 bases at J, with 14 bases between. The germline gives CDR1 SEHNR, CDR2 FQNEAQ (reference sequence). The CDR3 length is 13 residues. CDR3 sequence (DNA): TGTGCCAGCAGCCTTGGGGGAAGTGTCGAGCAGTACTTC. This gives the protein CASSLGGSVEQYF.

The chain is built from TRBV7-2 and TRBJ2-7; TRBD2 matches 11 bases. Per the germline V gene, CDR1 is SGHTA and CDR2 is FQGNSA. Trimming at V came to 0 bases and at J to 13 bases, leaving 8 bases not matched to a gene. This CDR3 contains 14 residues. The CDR3 DNA follows: TGTGCCAGCAGCTTAGCGGAACTAGCGGGAGTCGTATACTTC. Its translation is CASSLAELAGVVYF.

This clonotype was detected only a few times. The J gene is TRBJ2-6, the V gene TRBV29-1; tentatively, D is TRBD1 (6 bases). This CDR3 contains 14 residues. Germline CDR1 SQVTM, CDR2 ANQGSEA. V lost 4 bases and J 2 bases, leaving 9 bases between the germline ends. CDR3: CSVGAGAGANVLTF. In nucleotides, the CDR3 is TGCAGCGTTGGGGCAGGGGCTGGGGCCAACGTCCTGACTTTC.

This clonotype turned up a few times. This chain joins TRBV20-1 and TRBJ1-1; maybe TRBD1 (5 bases). This CDR3 is 14 amino acids long. The V end lost 2 bases, the J end lost 3 bases, and 13 bases lay between the germline ends. Germline CDR1 and CDR2: DFQATT and SNEGSKA (reference sequence). CDR3 sequence (DNA): TGCAGTGCTAGAATTGGGGGACGGGACACTGAAGCTTTCTTT. This sequence encodes CSARIGGRDTEAFF.

This clonotype was counted a few times. The rearrangement links TRBV5-1 to TRBJ1-6; D may be TRBD1 (5 bases). Germline CDR1 SGHRS, CDR2 YFSETQ. The CDR3 spans 14 residues. Trimming took off 1 base at V and 6 bases at J, with 8 bases between the two ends. CDR3 DNA: TGCGCCAGCAGCTTGTACCAGGGTAATTCACCCCTCCACTTT. Protein: CASSLYQGNSPLHF.

This clonotype was picked up many times. The chain joins TRBV20-1 to TRBJ2-3, with TRBD2 matching over 9 bases. V shed 6 bases, J shed 4 bases, and the junction held 11 bases outside the gene matches. The germline CDR1 and CDR2 sequences are DFQATT and SNEGSKA (reference sequence). This CDR3 has 15 residues. The CDR3 here is CSALYPAGGPDTQYF. The CDR3 region has the DNA TGCAGTGCCCTCTATCCAGCGGGAGGTCCAGATACGCAGTATTTT.

This clonotype was counted between two and nine times. The chain combines TRBV20-1 with TRBJ2-2; D gene unclear. The V end was cut by 6 bases, the J end by 0 bases, with 14 bases between. The CDR3 covers 15 residues. Germline V lookup: CDR1 DFQATT, CDR2 SNEGSKA (reference sequence). Written as DNA, the CDR3 is TGCAGTGCAGTACGACACCAAACGAACACCGGGGAGCTGTTTTTT. This encodes CSAVRHQTNTGELFF.

This clonotype came up a few times. This chain uses TRBV7-2 with TRBJ2-5, with TRBD2 identical over 9 bases. The CDR3 is made up of 16 amino acids. CDR1 is SGHTA, CDR2 FQGNSA, per germline. V lost 1 base, J lost 3 bases, and 6 bases stayed unmatched. CDR3 nucleotide sequence: TGTGCCAGCAGCTTAGGCGGGACTAGCTCTAAAGAGACCCAGTACTTC. Amino acids: CASSLGGTSSKETQYF.